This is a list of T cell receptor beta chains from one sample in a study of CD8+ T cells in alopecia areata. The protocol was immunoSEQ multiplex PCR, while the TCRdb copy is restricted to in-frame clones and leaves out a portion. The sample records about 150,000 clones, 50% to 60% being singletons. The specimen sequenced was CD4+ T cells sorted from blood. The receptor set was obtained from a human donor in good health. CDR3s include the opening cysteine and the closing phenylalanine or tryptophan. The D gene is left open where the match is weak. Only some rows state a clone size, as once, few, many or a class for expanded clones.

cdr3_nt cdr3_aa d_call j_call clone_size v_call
TGTGCCTGGAGTGAGGAGGCTACGCAGTATTTT CAWSEEATQYF NA TRBJ2-3 NA TRBV30
TGTGCCAGCGCAAAAGGGTCCGTGCCCGAGACCCAGTACTTC CASAKGSVPETQYF NA TRBJ2-5 NA TRBV18
TGTGCCACCAGCAGAGCGGCGGGAGGTATAGATACGCAGTATTTT CATSRAAGGIDTQYF TRBD2 TRBJ2-3 few TRBV15
TGTGCCTGGAGGGTAGCACGGAGTAGCTACACCTTC CAWRVARSSYTF NA TRBJ1-2 once TRBV30
TGTGCCTGGAGCAGGGGGCGCCTTCAGCCCCAGCATTTT CAWSRGRLQPQHF TRBD1 TRBJ1-5 NA TRBV30
TGCGCCAGCAGCTCCGGACAGGGCGAGCCCCAGCATTTT CASSSGQGEPQHF TRBD1 TRBJ1-5 NA TRBV5-1
TGCAGCGTTGGCCTCGAAGGGACCTTCACTGAAGCTTTCTTT CSVGLEGTFTEAFF NA TRBJ1-1 NA TRBV29-1
TGTGCCAGCAGTTTATCGTCACTCACTCAGACAATCCAAGAGACCCAGTACTTC CASSLSSLTQTIQETQYF NA TRBJ2-5 NA TRBV27
TGTGCCAGCAGTGCCCCGGGGGCGCTGGCAGAGACCCAGTACTTC CASSAPGALAETQYF NA TRBJ2-5 NA TRBV28
TGTGCCTGGAGTGTACGGGAGACCCAGTACTTC CAWSVRETQYF NA TRBJ2-5 NA TRBV30
TGTGCCAGCAGTGATGGTAGCGGGTACTCCTACGAGCAGTACTTC CASSDGSGYSYEQYF TRBD2 TRBJ2-7 few TRBV2
TGCGCCAGCAGCCGTCTAGGGGGAGGGCAAGAGACCCAGTACTTC CASSRLGGGQETQYF NA TRBJ2-5 NA TRBV4-1
TGTGCTAGTGCCCTACTAGCGGGAGGTCGAGAGCAGTACTTC CASALLAGGREQYF TRBD2 TRBJ2-7 NA TRBV12-5
TGTGCCAGCAGTTTCAGGGACTCGTATGGCTACACCTTC CASSFRDSYGYTF NA TRBJ1-2 NA TRBV27
TGTGCCAGCTCACCAAGTTCAATTCATACTGAAGCTTTCTTT CASSPSSIHTEAFF NA TRBJ1-1 few TRBV18
TGTGCCAGCAGCTTAGATCGGTCGGCAGGCTATGGCTACACCTTC CASSLDRSAGYGYTF NA TRBJ1-2 NA TRBV11-2
TGCGCCAGCAGCGTCGGGCAAAGCTCTGGGGCCAACGTCCTGACTTTC CASSVGQSSGANVLTF NA TRBJ2-6 few TRBV5-1
TGCGCCAGCAAGAACGGACAGGGGTTGGGTGAGCAGTTCTTC CASKNGQGLGEQFF TRBD1 TRBJ2-1 NA TRBV5-1
TGTGCCAGCAGTGAAGGAGGGGCCGGCACAGATACGCAGTATTTT CASSEGGAGTDTQYF NA TRBJ2-3 NA TRBV6-1
TGCAGCGTTGATGAATCTGGAAACACCATATATTTT CSVDESGNTIYF NA TRBJ1-3 few TRBV29-1
TGCAGCGTTACGTCTAGCTCCGACGAGCAGTACTTC CSVTSSSDEQYF NA TRBJ2-7 NA TRBV29-1
TGCAGCGTTGAAGGGGACTCCAGCTACGAGCAGTACTTC CSVEGDSSYEQYF NA TRBJ2-7 NA TRBV29-1
TGTGCCAGCATAAGTCCCGGCGATAGTGAAAAACTGTTTTTT CASISPGDSEKLFF NA TRBJ1-4 NA TRBV2
TGTGCCAGCAGCCAAGCACGATTAAACACTGAAGCTTTCTTT CASSQARLNTEAFF NA TRBJ1-1 NA TRBV14
TGTGCCTGGAAAGGCGACTACAGCTACGAGCAGTACTTC CAWKGDYSYEQYF NA TRBJ2-7 NA TRBV30
TGTGCCAGCAGCTTGGGGCGAGCGGGGATAACAGATACGCAGTATTTT CASSLGRAGITDTQYF TRBD2 TRBJ2-3 NA TRBV5-4
TGTGCCAGCAGTGAGGGTGGAACTAATGAAAAACTGTTTTTT CASSEGGTNEKLFF NA TRBJ1-4 NA TRBV28
TGTGCCAGCAGCCCCTGGGCGGGGAGCATGGATACGCAGTATTTT CASSPWAGSMDTQYF NA TRBJ2-3 NA TRBV7-9